The 27 T cell receptor beta chains below all came from one sample that was sequenced in a study of regulatory T cells in long-lasting Graves disease. The time point is: newly diagnosed GD, antithyroid drugs for less than 3 months. With RNA extracted from PBMCs as input, the TCR library was made. Building of the TCR beta libraries involved iRepertoire HTBI primers and Arm-PCR of CDR3 regions. TCRdb reprocessed the multiplex PCR reads with MiXCR, giving one entry per CDR3 protein. The table lists hundreds of thousands of distinct CDR3 sequences, around 16% of them singletons. These records were also assigned to another study, of T cells in Graves' hyperthyroidism and ophthalmopathy.

The specimen was peripheral blood mononuclear cells (PBMCs), collected at new diagnosis, from a patient treated with antithyroid drugs. These receptors originate from a woman aged 35-60 years with Graves disease.

This clonotype was picked up many times. The chain recombines TRBV12-3 or TRBV12-4 with TRBJ2-7; perhaps TRBD1 as D (6 bases). The CDR3 totals 15 residues. Trimming stripped 6 bases from V and 2 bases from J, with 17 bases between. The CDR3 sequence is CASSQTGTSAYEQYF. The CDR3 nucleotides are TGTGCCAGCAGCCAAACAGGGACGAGCGCCTACGAGCAGTACTTC.

The chain carries TRBV2 and TRBJ1-2; 7 bases agree with TRBD1. The CDR3 loop spans 13 amino acids. J was trimmed by 6 bases and V by 6 bases; bases with no gene match: 7. Germline values: CDR1 SNHLY, CDR2 FYNNEI. CDR3: CASSPQGLDGYTF. In DNA, the CDR3 is TGTGCCAGCAGCCCACAGGGGTTGGATGGCTACACCTTC.

At least ten counts were recorded for this clonotype. V and J are TRBV27 and TRBJ2-1, with TRBD2 matching over 9 bases. CDR3 length equals 15 residues. After removal of 6 bases from V and 5 bases from J, the junction contained 8 bases not matched to a gene. From germline, CDR1 is MNHEY and CDR2 SMNVEV (reference sequence). The DNA of the CDR3 is TGTGCCAGCAGGCCACTAGCGGGTTCGGACAATGAGCAGTTCTTC. It translates to CASRPLAGSDNEQFF.

V is TRBV12-3 or TRBV12-4 and J is TRBJ1-2, with a tentative D call TRBD1 (6 bases). The CDR3 length is 12 residues. The V end was cut by 5 bases, the J end by 8 bases, with 12 bases between. The CDR3 protein is CASSRGAQGYTF. The CDR3 nucleotides read TGTGCCAGCAGTAGGGGGGCGCAAGGCTACACCTTC.

This clonotype has just a few counts. The rearrangement links TRBV2 to TRBJ1-5, with 8 bases fitting TRBD1. In germline, CDR1 is SNHLY, CDR2 FYNNEI. CDR3 length: 14 amino acids. Trimming cost V 6 bases and J 4 bases; bases outside gene matches: 5. The CDR3 bases are TGTGCCAGCAGGCTTGACAGGGGAAATCAGCCCCAGCATTTT. Its protein is CASRLDRGNQPQHF.

This clonotype was seen repeatedly, ten times or more. The genes are TRBV12-3 or TRBV12-4 and TRBJ2-3; D is perhaps TRBD2 (6 bases). The CDR3 is 15 residues long. The V end lost 5 bases, the J end lost 3 bases, and 15 bases lay between the germline ends. CDR3 DNA sequence: TGTGCCAGCAGTGGGGGACTTATCAGAACAGATACGCAGTATTTT. Amino acids: CASSGGLIRTDTQYF.

This clonotype showed up many times. DNA for the CDR3: TGCAGTGCCTCGGACGGATCGCAAAATGAAAAACTGTTTTTT. Translating gives CSASDGSQNEKLFF. The chain has TRBV20-1 and TRBJ1-4; D remains unclear. CDR3 length: 14 residues. Trimming removed 6 bases at V and 5 bases at J, with 16 bases between. The V gene's germline CDR1 is DFQATT and CDR2 SNEGSKA (reference sequence).

The gene calls are TRBV19 and TRBJ1-2; D might be TRBD1 (5 bases). V was pared by 4 bases and J by 8 bases, with 23 bases between. CDR1 and CDR2 (germline): LNHDA, SQIVND (reference sequence). CDR3 length: 16 amino acids. CDR3 in amino acids: CASSSAGAGGPEGYTF. In nucleotides, the CDR3 is TGTGCCAGTAGTAGCGCCGGGGCAGGTGGCCCCGAAGGCTACACCTTC.

This clonotype was observed many times. The CDR3 loop is CSARERAVTYTSTDTQYF. The CDR3 DNA follows: TGCAGTGCTAGAGAAAGGGCGGTCACTTACACTAGCACAGATACGCAGTATTTT. J is TRBJ2-3 and V is TRBV20-1; D gene uncertain. Trimming removed 0 bases from V and 0 bases from J, with 19 bases in between. CDR1 and CDR2 (germline): DFQATT, SNEGSKA (reference sequence). This CDR3 has 18 amino acids.

Many counts were recorded for this clonotype. The chain employs TRBV11-2 and TRBJ2-7; 8 positions agree with TRBD2. The germline V gene encodes CDR1 SGHAT and CDR2 FQNNGV. This CDR3 is 14 amino acids long. V was clipped by 1 base and J by 8 bases; unmatched bases: 7. CDR3 loop: CASSLVAGGQQQYF. CDR3 nucleotides: TGTGCCAGCAGCTTAGTTGCGGGGGGCCAACAGCAGTACTTC.

This chain connects TRBV11-3 to TRBJ2-5, with 10 bases fitting TRBD2. V shed 5 bases, J shed 4 bases, and the junction held 4 bases outside the gene matches. The CDR3 is made up of 14 amino acids. CDR1 SGHNT and CDR2 YENEEA come from the germline V gene. In DNA, the CDR3 is TGTGCCAGCAGCAAGAGGACTAGCGGAGAGACCCAGTACTTC. Its translation is CASSKRTSGETQYF.

V is TRBV7-2 and J is TRBJ1-1; D perhaps matches TRBD1 (6 bases). Germline CDR1 reads SGHTA; CDR2 reads FQGNSA. V was shortened by 1 base and J by 7 bases, with 13 bases between the two germline ends. The CDR3 runs to 14 residues. This CDR3 reads CASSLVWQQGEAFF. In DNA, the CDR3 is TGTGCCAGCAGCTTAGTTTGGCAACAGGGTGAAGCTTTCTTT.

This clonotype was recorded at least ten times. This chain joins TRBV3-1 and TRBJ2-5; D ambiguous. Between the trimmed V and J ends, which lost 2 bases and 2 bases, there was a span of 3 bases. Germline CDR1 LGHDT, CDR2 YNNKEL (reference sequence). The CDR3 is 12 amino acids. The CDR3 protein is CASSQSQETQYF. Written as DNA, the CDR3 is TGTGCCAGCAGCCAATCACAAGAGACCCAGTACTTC.

There are many counts of this clonotype. The chain combines TRBV28 with TRBJ2-1; TRBD2 aligns across 9 bases. From germline, CDR1 is MDHEN and CDR2 SYDVKM. J was trimmed by 9 bases and V by 4 bases; bases with no gene match: 10. The CDR3 spans 15 residues. CDR3 nucleotide sequence: TGTGCCAGCAGTTCCCTGACTAGCGGTACAGCTGAGCAGTTCTTC. Translating gives CASSSLTSGTAEQFF.

This clonotype showed up just once. The gene calls are TRBV6-1 and TRBJ2-1; D is perhaps TRBD1 or TRBD2 (5 bases each). Germline V gene sequence: CDR1 MNHNS, CDR2 SASEGT. V was shortened by 7 bases and J by 0 bases, with 13 bases between the two germline ends. The CDR3 consists of 15 residues. The CDR3 loop is CASTEGPLSYNEQFF. The CDR3 DNA reads TGTGCCAGCACCGAGGGACCTCTCTCCTACAATGAGCAGTTCTTC.

Many counts were recorded for this clonotype. The chain uses TRBV20-1 and TRBJ2-2; D is unclear. The V gene's germline CDR1 is DFQATT and CDR2 SNEGSKA (reference sequence). The CDR3 has 13 amino acids. The V and J ends lost 4 bases and 0 bases respectively, with 6 bases between them. In DNA form, the CDR3 reads TGCAGTGCTAAGACTCCGAACACCGGGGAGCTGTTTTTT. Translation gives CSAKTPNTGELFF.

At least ten counts were recorded for this clonotype. The chain carries TRBV3-1 and TRBJ1-2, with TRBD1 matching over 7 bases. Germline-derived CDR1 and CDR2 are LGHDT and YNNKEL (reference sequence). The J segment lost 4 bases and the V segment lost 1 base, leaving 3 bases of the junction unmatched. The CDR3 runs to 14 residues. CDR3 in amino acids: CASSQADRSYGYTF. For the CDR3, the DNA is TGTGCCAGCAGCCAAGCGGACAGGAGCTATGGCTACACCTTC.

This clonotype was seen a few times. A junction end diverges from the germline sequence, so it may reflect a read error. This rearrangement joins TRBV4-1 to TRBJ2-1, with a possible D match to TRBD1 (6 bases). The germline V gene has CDR1 MGHRA and CDR2 YSYEKL. The CDR3 totals 14 residues. The CDR3: CASSQDAQGSLQVF. CDR3 coding DNA: TGCGCCAGCAGCCAAGATGCCCAGGGGAGCCTTCAGGTCTTC.

In nucleotides, the CDR3 is TGTGCCAGCAGTTTACCGGGGACCTCTGGAACCGGGAAGCAGTTCTTC. Amino acids: CASSLPGTSGTGKQFF. J is TRBJ2-1 and V is TRBV28; D assignment may be TRBD1 or TRBD2 (5 bases each). The CDR3 runs 16 residues. V lost 2 bases and J 11 bases, leaving 22 bases between the germline ends. CDR1 is MDHEN, CDR2 SYDVKM, per germline.

CDR3 coding DNA: TGTGCCAGCAGTCCGAGAGGGAGGAAGACCCAGTACTTC. Encoded protein: CASSPRGRKTQYF. The chain combines TRBV27 with TRBJ2-5; D may be TRBD2 (6 bases). V lost 5 bases, J lost 6 bases, and 13 bases lay in between. The CDR3 covers 13 residues. Per germline, CDR1 MNHEY and CDR2 SMNVEV (reference sequence).

This clonotype appeared a few times. This rearrangement joins TRBV5-1 to TRBJ2-7; weak D call: TRBD2 (6 bases). V was cut by 0 bases and J by 6 bases, with 16 bases left in between. The CDR3 sequence is 15 residues long. CDR1 SGHRS and CDR2 YFSETQ come from the germline V gene. For the CDR3, the DNA is TGCGCCAGCAGCTTGGAAGCGGGCCGCCGAGGCGAGCAGTACTTC. Translated, it gives CASSLEAGRRGEQYF.

In the case of this clonotype: This likely stems from a read error, as it lies one base from a far larger clone. The chain couples TRBV6-2 or TRBV6-3 to TRBJ1-1; D is uncertain. The CDR3 spans 15 residues. From germline, CDR1 is MNHEY and CDR2 SVGEGT. Trimming stripped 4 bases from V and 1 base from J, with 13 bases between. Here the CDR3 DNA reads TGTGCCAGCAGTTTCCACGGGGAGGCGAACACTGAAGCTTTCTTT. As protein: CASSFHGEANTEAFF.

This clonotype appeared a few times. This sequence joins TRBV7-9 and TRBJ1-2; weak D call: TRBD1 (5 bases). Trimming pared 0 bases from V and 8 bases from J, leaving 10 bases between. Germline CDR1 reads SEHNR; CDR2 reads FQNEAQ (reference sequence). The CDR3 totals 13 residues. The CDR3 loop reads CASSLASRVGYTF. CDR3 nucleotides: TGTGCCAGCAGCTTAGCCTCCAGGGTCGGCTACACCTTC.

This clonotype was seen a handful of times. The chain joins TRBV18 to TRBJ2-1; a possible D gene is TRBD2 (5 bases). Germline V gene data show CDR1 as KGHSH and CDR2 as LQKENI. With 3 bases removed from V and 0 bases from J, the gap between germline ends came to 12 bases. This CDR3 comprises 16 residues. This CDR3 is CASSPNTAGSYNEQFF. DNA of the CDR3: TGTGCCAGCTCACCGAACACGGCGGGCTCCTACAATGAGCAGTTCTTC.

At least ten counts were recorded for this clonotype. V is TRBV9 and J is TRBJ2-2; D uncertain. The germline V and J ends were trimmed by 0 bases and 5 bases, with 5 bases remaining between them. In germline, CDR1 is SGDLS, CDR2 YYNGEE. CDR3 length equals 13 residues. The CDR3 spells CASSVVGTGELFF. CDR3 DNA: TGTGCCAGCAGCGTAGTGGGAACCGGGGAGCTGTTTTTT.

V is TRBV9 and J is TRBJ1-5; no firm D call. The CDR3 sequence is 15 residues long. V was shortened by 4 bases and J by 6 bases, with 17 bases between the two germline ends. CDR1 is SGDLS and CDR2 is YYNGEE in the germline V gene. For the CDR3, the DNA is TGTGCCAGCAGCTCTACGGGCCCCAAGGGTCAGCCCCAGCATTTT. It yields the protein CASSSTGPKGQPQHF.

This clonotype was seen at least ten times. J is TRBJ2-5 and V is TRBV29-1, with TRBD2 matching 8 bases. The junction had 6 bases not matched to a gene; V was cut back by 3 bases and J by 3 bases. Germline V gives CDR1 SQVTM, CDR2 ANQGSEA. The CDR3 has 14 amino acids. CDR3 DNA: TGCAGCGTTGACGGGGGGGGCCATAAAGAGACCCAGTACTTC. This codes for CSVDGGGHKETQYF.